This T cell receptor (beta chain) was recovered during a study of beta chain features in type 1 diabetes. About the research overall: No patient-donor differences in age, gender, total cells or subset yield. The study's findings and limits: Moderately but significantly shorter TCRB CDR3s were found in Type 1 diabetes patients in all four CD4+ subsets. Across patients, naive, central memory and Treg TCRB repertoires exhibited apparently greater similarity than was observed across healthy donors.

Investigators reverse transcribed all isolated RNA, so they sequenced expressed TCRB transcripts. Libraries were prepared by immunoSEQ multiplex PCR; TCRdb keeps only in-frame clonotypes and omits some of them. There are about 700,000 clones in the sample; roughly an eighth occur only once, and 0.022% lies in the top ten. For this clone: Its antigen is as yet unknown.

The ends were cut back, 6 bases at V and 5 bases at J, with 10 bases in the middle. Germline assignment: CDR1 MDHEN and CDR2 SYDVKM. The CDR3 runs to 12 residues. In total, each donor contributed a single heparinised blood draw that averaged about 110 mL. The source is a man aged 18-30 years with type 1 diabetes. What was sequenced was naive CD4+ T cells from blood. The rearrangement links TRBV28 to TRBJ1-1; D unclear. The CDR3 DNA reads as TGTGCCAGCAGCTTAGATGGGACTGAAGCTTTCTTT. It is translated as CASSLDGTEAFF.